This TCR beta chain was identified in a study of T cells in Graves' hyperthyroidism and ophthalmopathy. Study overall: Peripheral blood draws took place at initial diagnosis, ahead of any treatment.

Fresh 10 ml peripheral blood yielded PBMCs. Many counts were recorded for this clonotype. RNA transcripts were the template for amplifying TCR beta CDR3 regions. First-round RT-PCR targeting the TCR CDR3 was performed with the HTBI primer set. From the multiplex PCR reads, TCRdb called clonotypes with MiXCR, one entry per CDR3 protein. The sample carries 450,000 to 500,000 distinct CDR3 sequences, about 20% recorded once. There are 12 residues in the CDR3. Trimming left V 5 bases short and J 5 bases short, with 9 bases between. Sequencing was done on a sample of blood. The receptor comes from a woman between 70 and 85 years old with Graves' ophthalmopathy. The chain couples TRBV12-3 or TRBV12-4 to TRBJ2-5; no clear D. The CDR3 region has the DNA TGTGCCAGCAGTCCTCTCCGGGAGACCCAGTACTTC. Translation: CASSPLRETQYF.